The entry below gives a single T cell receptor beta chain sequence along with its context. The table came from immunoSEQ multiplex PCR; TCRdb's copy has only in-frame clones and leaves some out. Of tens of thousands of clones in the sample, over 35% were seen once. The sample is drawn from a study of graft-versus-host responses after intestinal transplantation. CDR1 and CDR2 (germline): SGHNT, YENEEA. The CDR3 has 16 residues. Between the trimmed V and J ends, which lost 0 bases and 4 bases, there was a span of 13 bases. This material consisted of alloreactive CD4+ T cells from a mixed lymphocyte reaction culture, taken before intestinal transplant. Subset specified: CFSE-low proliferating T cells sorted from approximately 6-day pre-transplant mixed lymphocyte reaction (GvH or HvG direction). This receptor was taken from a human patient who received an intestinal transplant. The rearrangement uses TRBV11-3 and TRBJ2-1; D possibly corresponds to TRBD2 (7 bases). The CDR3 is CASSLDVGGAYNEQFF. The CDR3 DNA is TGTGCCAGCAGCTTAGATGTGGGGGGGGCTTACAATGAGCAGTTCTTC.